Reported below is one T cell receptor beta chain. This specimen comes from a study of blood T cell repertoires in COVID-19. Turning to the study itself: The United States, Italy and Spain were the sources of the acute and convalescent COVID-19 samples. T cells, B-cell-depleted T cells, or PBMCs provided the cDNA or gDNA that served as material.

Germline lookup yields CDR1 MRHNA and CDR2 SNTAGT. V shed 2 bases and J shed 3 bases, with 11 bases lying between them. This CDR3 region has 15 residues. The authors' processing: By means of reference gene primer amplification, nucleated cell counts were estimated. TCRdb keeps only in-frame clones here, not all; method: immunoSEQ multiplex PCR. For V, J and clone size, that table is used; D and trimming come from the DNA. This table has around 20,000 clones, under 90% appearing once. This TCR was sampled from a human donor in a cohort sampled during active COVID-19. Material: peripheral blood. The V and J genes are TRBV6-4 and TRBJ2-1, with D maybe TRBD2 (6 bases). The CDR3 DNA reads TGTGCCAGCAGTGACGGTAGCGGAGACTACAATGAGCAGTTCTTC. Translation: CASSDGSGDYNEQFF.